The rows below give T cell receptor beta chains drawn from one sample of a study of blood T cell repertoires in COVID-19. Method: immunoSEQ multiplex PCR; TCRdb's copy keeps in-frame clones and lacks some. The sample comprises some 250,000 clones, 83% of which are singletons, and about 5.7% rests with the top ten. The sequencing input was peripheral blood. Source of these receptors: a man of 80 years or more with acute or convalescent COVID-19. CDR3s include the opening cysteine and the closing phenylalanine or tryptophan. Each record gives: CDR3 length, D gene, J gene, V gene, clone size, CDR3 DNA, CDR3 protein. D genes are given only for firm matches. Some rows mark clone size as missing; the rest say once, few, many or name a class of expanded clone.

len: 15
d_gene: NA
j_gene: TRBJ2-3
v_gene: TRBV10-1
abundance: NA
CDR3nt: TGCGCCAGCAGTGATACGGCGGGTGGGACAGATACGCAGTATTTT
CDR3aa: CASSDTAGGTDTQYF

len: 14
d_gene: NA
j_gene: TRBJ2-5
v_gene: TRBV7-2
abundance: few
CDR3nt: TGTGCCAGCAGCATAGGGGGGGGCCAAGAGACCCAGTACTTC
CDR3aa: CASSIGGGQETQYF

len: 13
d_gene: NA
j_gene: TRBJ2-7
v_gene: TRBV6-5
abundance: NA
CDR3nt: TGTGCCAGCAGTCTACTTATGTTTGTAGAGCAGTACTTC
CDR3aa: CASSLLMFVEQYF

len: 13
d_gene: NA
j_gene: TRBJ2-5
v_gene: TRBV7-6
abundance: NA
CDR3nt: TGTGCCAGCAGCTTAGCGTTAGAAGAGACCCAGTACTTC
CDR3aa: CASSLALEETQYF

len: 11
d_gene: TRBD1
j_gene: TRBJ1-1
v_gene: TRBV20-1
abundance: NA
CDR3nt: TGCAGTGCACGACAGGGCACTGAAGCTTTCTTT
CDR3aa: CSARQGTEAFF

len: 12
d_gene: NA
j_gene: TRBJ2-3
v_gene: TRBV6-5
abundance: NA
CDR3nt: TGTGCCAGCAGTCGAGGGGGAGATACGCAGTATTTT
CDR3aa: CASSRGGDTQYF

len: 16
d_gene: TRBD2
j_gene: TRBJ2-1
v_gene: TRBV7-3
abundance: few
CDR3nt: TGTGCCAGCAGCTTAATGGGTCTAGCGGGAGGCAATGAGCAGTTCTTC
CDR3aa: CASSLMGLAGGNEQFF

len: 15
d_gene: NA
j_gene: TRBJ2-5
v_gene: TRBV18
abundance: NA
CDR3nt: TGTGCCAGCTCACCAATGACCTCGAGGGTTGAGACCCAGTACTTC
CDR3aa: CASSPMTSRVETQYF

len: 14
d_gene: TRBD2
j_gene: TRBJ2-7
v_gene: TRBV20-1
abundance: NA
CDR3nt: TGCAGTGCTAGTAGCGGGGGGGCCTCGTACGAGCAGTACTTC
CDR3aa: CSASSGGASYEQYF

len: 16
d_gene: NA
j_gene: TRBJ1-6
v_gene: TRBV15
abundance: NA
CDR3nt: TGTGCCACCAGCAGGGGAGGGAGCTCCTATAATTCACCCCTCCACTTT
CDR3aa: CATSRGGSSYNSPLHF

len: 16
d_gene: TRBD2
j_gene: TRBJ2-3
v_gene: TRBV7-8
abundance: once
CDR3nt: TGTGCCAGCAGCTTCACTAGCGGGGGGGCCCGGGTTACGCAGTATTTT
CDR3aa: CASSFTSGGARVTQYF

len: 19
d_gene: NA
j_gene: TRBJ2-6
v_gene: TRBV30
abundance: NA
CDR3nt: TGTGCCTGGAGTGGAGAGGGTCCTAAAGCTTTCTCTGGGGCCAACGTCCTGACTTTC
CDR3aa: CAWSGEGPKAFSGANVLTF

len: 14
d_gene: NA
j_gene: TRBJ2-3
v_gene: TRBV19
abundance: NA
CDR3nt: TGTGCCAGTAGTAACAGGGTCAGCACAGATACGCAGTATTTT
CDR3aa: CASSNRVSTDTQYF

len: 11
d_gene: NA
j_gene: TRBJ2-7
v_gene: TRBV2
abundance: NA
CDR3nt: TGTGCCAGCACCAGATCCTACGAGCAGTACTTC
CDR3aa: CASTRSYEQYF

len: 13
d_gene: NA
j_gene: TRBJ1-1
v_gene: TRBV20-1
abundance: few
CDR3nt: TGCAGTGCTAGTCGAGGGGGGAACACTGAAGCTTTCTTT
CDR3aa: CSASRGGNTEAFF

len: 14
d_gene: NA
j_gene: TRBJ2-1
v_gene: TRBV11-2
abundance: few
CDR3nt: TGTGCCAGCAGCTTTGCACCGGGATACAATGAGCAGTTCTTC
CDR3aa: CASSFAPGYNEQFF

len: 14
d_gene: TRBD1
j_gene: TRBJ1-1
v_gene: TRBV5-1
abundance: NA
CDR3nt: TGCGCCAGCAGCTCCCGGGACAGGACCACTGAAGCTTTCTTT
CDR3aa: CASSSRDRTTEAFF

len: 14
d_gene: TRBD1
j_gene: TRBJ2-7
v_gene: TRBV6-6
abundance: NA
CDR3nt: TGTGCCAGCAGAGAGACAGGGGTTTCCTACGAGCAGTACTTC
CDR3aa: CASRETGVSYEQYF

len: 12
d_gene: NA
j_gene: TRBJ1-2
v_gene: TRBV12-3/TRBV12-4
abundance: NA
CDR3nt: TGTGCCAGCAGGAGGGGGACAAGCGGCTACACCTTC
CDR3aa: CASRRGTSGYTF

len: 15
d_gene: NA
j_gene: TRBJ2-2
v_gene: TRBV27
abundance: few
CDR3nt: TGTGCCAGCAGTTGGGTAGGGGCAATCACCGGGGAGCTGTTTTTT
CDR3aa: CASSWVGAITGELFF

len: 15
d_gene: TRBD2
j_gene: TRBJ2-3
v_gene: TRBV19
abundance: NA
CDR3nt: TGTGCCAGTAGTCCACGACTAGCGGGAACAGATACGCAGTATTTT
CDR3aa: CASSPRLAGTDTQYF

len: 17
d_gene: TRBD2
j_gene: TRBJ2-5
v_gene: TRBV2
abundance: NA
CDR3nt: TGTGCCAGCAGTGGCGGACTAGCGGGAGTGGGGGGGGAGACCCAGTACTTC
CDR3aa: CASSGGLAGVGGETQYF

len: 12
d_gene: TRBD2
j_gene: TRBJ2-7
v_gene: TRBV29-1
abundance: NA
CDR3nt: TGCAGCGTTAGCGGGACGCCCTACGAGCAGTACTTC
CDR3aa: CSVSGTPYEQYF

len: 17
d_gene: TRBD1
j_gene: TRBJ1-1
v_gene: TRBV28
abundance: NA
CDR3nt: TGTGCCAGCAACGAGTCCGGGACAGGGGCCCGATTGACTGAAGCTTTCTTT
CDR3aa: CASNESGTGARLTEAFF

len: 14
d_gene: NA
j_gene: TRBJ1-1
v_gene: TRBV30
abundance: NA
CDR3nt: TGTGCCTGGACCATGGGACACCCGAACACTGAAGCTTTCTTT
CDR3aa: CAWTMGHPNTEAFF

len: 11
d_gene: NA
j_gene: TRBJ1-1
v_gene: TRBV6-5
abundance: NA
CDR3nt: TGTGCCAGCACACCGGACACTGAAGCTTTCTTT
CDR3aa: CASTPDTEAFF